This TCR beta chain was found in a study of human T cells and chemical hapten exposure (dated by TCRdb to about 2021). With respect to the entire study: For sensitization, 2% DPC in acetone was applied to an approximately 2 cm by approximately 2 cm area of upper inner arm skin. Throughout the study period of 20 to 25 weeks, patients also received therapeutic DPC doses to the scalp every week. Patch tests used Finn chambers with 0.01% DPC on the upper back, scored after 6 days by International Contact Dermatitis Research Group standards. The patient cohort, mostly female, included alopecia areata with under or over 50% scalp involvement, alopecia totalis and alopecia universalis. The libraries were sequenced as a pool, and the TCR yield per sample differed mostly because of small variations in library volumes within the pool. The study tracked peripheral blood TCR repertoire changes in vivo during primary and secondary sensitization to the hapten diphenylcyclopropenone (DPC) in alopecia patients. Blood samples were taken from patients before sensitization (week 0) and at 2, 6 and about 24 weeks after DPC sensitization. For TCR sequencing, blood came from about 29 alopecia patients at anywhere from one to four time points (pre-sensitization, 2, 6 and 24 weeks). Points the paper makes about the study in general: After repeated subsampling, changes were observed in the strength of the expansion versus patch-test correlation and in the threshold at which the correlation became significant. A positive correlation was found between the number of PT1 expanded TCRs and patch test score, with significance reached at thresholds 8, 16 and 32 but not 4. All patients had alopecia, a presumed autoimmune disease, so their immune response might differ from that of healthy individuals. DPC sensitization did not change the number of TCRs with a frequency above 1 in 1000, and there was no evidence of changes in global repertoire structure. Significantly more large CDR3 similarity clusters were formed by expanded TCRs than by pre-sensitization or healthy control sets, consistent with antigen-driven responses.

This sample's time point label indicates: patch test 3, about 24 weeks after DPC sensitization. The treatment or condition label, read with the paper, signifies: therapeutic diphenylcyclopropenone sensitization with weekly scalp DPC. Blood at each patch-test visit was drawn before the patch test was applied. To be eligible, patients had to be aged 18 to 70, diagnosed with alopecia and judged suitable for DPC therapy, while pregnant patients were excluded. Total RNA was extracted from unfractionated whole blood that had been collected in Tempus Blood RNA tubes. This clonotype was detected a few times. Its antigen specificity is not known. No per-base quality is available; no much larger clone lies one base away. From the germline V gene, CDR1 is LGHNA and CDR2 is YSLEER. V loses 4 bases of germline sequence and J loses 4 bases, and the interval between the two ends is 17 bases. The CDR3 spans 16 residues, from the cysteine through the phenylalanine. Only the CDR3 part of the read is kept: 48 bases, read in frame from the first base.

Libraries were prepared through RACE. The data were produced on a NextSeq 500. Library preparation attached unique molecular identifiers to individual cDNA molecules for quantitative, reproducible TCR counting. For every blood RNA sample, sequencing covered both the TCR alpha and TCR beta chains. Per the source publication's procedure: The median number of TCRs per sample was approximately 93,000, ranging from roughly 23,224 to 690,600. V, J and CDR3 annotation of the TCR reads was carried out using the Decombinator software suite. For the PS versus PT1 abundance plots, all samples were subsampled to the same number of TCRs (28,000). Expanded TCRs were defined as absent before sensitization and observed at least eight times at the 2-week time point. TCRdb trimmed public reads at Q25 via fastp, called clones via MiXCR and kept in-frame beta chains. Each CDR3 protein appears once, grouped with its most common genes and DNA. The V and J calls reflect TCRdb's pipeline rather than the authors' work. The sample table contains under 55,000 distinct CDR3 sequences; only one count was recorded for roughly a tenth of them. The top ten clones comprise around 17% of the sample.

The receptor comes from a woman aged 40 to 50 with alopecia areata. Some clones in this sample may be carry-over from other donors' samples. The chain employs TRBV4-3 and TRBJ1-3, with a tentative D gene TRBD1 over 5 matching bases. Here the sequenced sample was whole blood, taken in connection with sensitization to the hapten diphenylcyclopropenone (DPC). The CDR3 region: CASSRGRRAFGNTIYF. The nucleotide sequence reads TGCGCCAGCAGCCGGGGACGGAGGGCCTTCGGAAACACCATATATTTT.